Listed below are T cell receptor beta chains from one sample, sequenced in a study of shared clonotypes between healthy human individuals. Measured with immunoSEQ multiplex PCR; TCRdb has only the in-frame clones, and not every one. The data contain over a million clones, approximately 72% of them singletons. Sequenced sample: memory CD4+ T cells sorted from blood. These receptors originate from a man between 18 and 29 years old in good health. CDR3s include the opening cysteine and the closing phenylalanine or tryptophan. D genes are given only for firm matches. Clone size is stated in some rows and not others, as once, few, many or a class when expanded.

TRBJ1-5 | TRBV7-2 | NA | NA | TGTGCCAGCAGCGGACAGAGCAATCAGCCCCAGCATTTT | CASSGQSNQPQHF
TRBJ2-5 | TRBV5-6 | TRBD2 | NA | TGTGCCAGCAGCGGAGGGACTAGCGGGAGGCTTCCCCAAGAGACCCAGTACTTC | CASSGGTSGRLPQETQYF
TRBJ1-1 | TRBV19 | NA | NA | TGTGCCAGTAGCATCTCGACTTACACTGAAGCTTTCTTT | CASSISTYTEAFF
TRBJ2-1 | TRBV2 | NA | NA | TGTGCCAGCAAGAGGAGGGACAATGAGCAGTTCTTC | CASKRRDNEQFF
TRBJ2-2 | TRBV19 | TRBD1 | once | TGTGCCACCTGCCGACAGGGAAACACCGGGGAGCTGTTTTTT | CATCRQGNTGELFF
TRBJ2-7 | TRBV18 | TRBD2 | once | TGTGCCAGCGGGGACTATCAAAACTACGAGCAGTACTTC | CASGDYQNYEQYF
TRBJ1-4 | TRBV7-9 | TRBD1 | NA | TGTGCCAGCAGCGACAGGGGGCATGAAAAACTGTTTTTT | CASSDRGHEKLFF
TRBJ1-2 | TRBV7-9 | NA | NA | TGTGCCAGCAGCCAAGACAGTCCTCCGGACAGAGGACATGGCTACACCTTC | CASSQDSPPDRGHGYTF
TRBJ2-1 | TRBV5-4 | TRBD2 | few | TGTGCCAGCAGCCTCCCGGGTAGCGGGCTCTACAATGAGCAGTTCTTC | CASSLPGSGLYNEQFF
TRBJ2-5 | TRBV9 | NA | NA | TGTGCCAGCAGCCCTGGACAGTTCCAAGAGACCCAGTACTTC | CASSPGQFQETQYF
TRBJ2-7 | TRBV4-3 | TRBD2 | NA | TGCGCCAGCAGCCGACAACTAGCGGGAGGGTACGAGCAGTACTTC | CASSRQLAGGYEQYF
TRBJ2-7 | TRBV5-4 | TRBD1 | NA | TGTGCCAGCAGCGTTGACAGGGGTGGTGAGCAGTACTTC | CASSVDRGGEQYF
TRBJ2-6 | TRBV2 | TRBD1 | NA | TGTGCCAGCAGTGCCGGAGGACAGGGTTTATATGGGGCCAACGTCCTGACTTTC | CASSAGGQGLYGANVLTF
TRBJ1-2 | TRBV7-9 | NA | NA | TGTGCCAGCAGCTTAATGGTTACAGGGAACTATGGCTACACCTTC | CASSLMVTGNYGYTF
TRBJ2-2 | TRBV5-4 | TRBD2 | NA | TGTGCCAGCAGCTCCGGACTAGCGGGAACGAACACCGGGGAGCTGTTTTTT | CASSSGLAGTNTGELFF
TRBJ1-6 | TRBV10-1 | TRBD1 | NA | TGCGCCAGCAGTCGGGACAGGGCTTCACCCCTCCACTTT | CASSRDRASPLHF
TRBJ2-7 | TRBV27 | NA | few | TGTGCCAGCAGTTTATGGGGCAGCTACGAGCAGTACTTC | CASSLWGSYEQYF
TRBJ2-5 | TRBV18 | NA | NA | TGTGCCAGCTCACCACCTTCACAAGAGACCCAGTACTTC | CASSPPSQETQYF
TRBJ2-7 | TRBV2 | NA | NA | TGTGCCAGCAGTGAAACAGAGACACTTTGGGGCTCCTACGAGCAGTACTTC | CASSETETLWGSYEQYF
TRBJ1-4 | TRBV5-1 | NA | NA | TGCGCCAGCAGCTTGGCCATGGGGGGCGATGAAAAACTGTTTTTT | CASSLAMGGDEKLFF
TRBJ1-1 | TRBV28 | NA | few | TGTGCCAGCAGTGCCCAAAAACGAGGGCCTCGTGAAGCTTTCTTT | CASSAQKRGPREAFF
TRBJ2-7 | TRBV15 | TRBD1 | NA | TGTGCCACCAGCCTAGGGGGTGGGACAGGGATCGAGCAGTACTTC | CATSLGGGTGIEQYF
TRBJ1-5 | TRBV23-1 | NA | many | TGCGCCAGAATCCAGGGGTACAATTCAAATCAGCCCCAGCATTTT | CARIQGYNSNQPQHF
TRBJ2-3 | TRBV30 | TRBD2 | NA | TGTGCCTGGACACTTCTAGCGGTCAGCACAGATACGCAGTATTTT | CAWTLLAVSTDTQYF
TRBJ1-1 | TRBV5-1 | NA | few | TGCGCCAGCAGCTTGGCCCAGGGGTACACTGAAGCTTTCTTT | CASSLAQGYTEAFF
TRBJ2-5 | TRBV4-2 | TRBD2 | many | TGTGCCAGCAGCCAAGATGGTTCCGGCGGGAGGGGGGAGACCCAGTACTTC | CASSQDGSGGRGETQYF
TRBJ2-3 | TRBV11-2 | TRBD2 | few | TGTGCCAGCAGCTTAGGGCTGACTAGCGGTCTGGATACGCAGTATTTT | CASSLGLTSGLDTQYF
TRBJ1-4 | TRBV27 | NA | NA | TGTGCCAGCAGTTGGCGACTCAACAAGGGGGAAAAACTGTTTTTT | CASSWRLNKGEKLFF